These 28 T cell receptor beta chains were sequenced from one sample in a study of cytomegalovirus exposure and HLA in healthy donors. PCR involved 60 Vbeta and 13 Jbeta primers. This table comes from immunoSEQ multiplex PCR, and its TCRdb copy is limited to in-frame clones, with some not included. The repertoire has fewer than 250,000 clones, about 81% of them found once; the top ten carry around 6%. The sample comprised PBMCs. The receptors shown here come from a man in his forties in good health and CMV-seropositive.

The chain carries TRBV12-5 and TRBJ2-7; 9 positions agree with TRBD2. The ends lost 7 bases at V and 6 bases at J; junction bases unmatched: 7. Germline V gene data show CDR1 as LGHNT and CDR2 as FRNRAP. The CDR3 runs 13 residues. The CDR3 protein is CASANSGSPEQYV. The CDR3, as DNA: TGTGCTAGTGCCAATAGCGGGAGTCCCGAGCAGTACGTC.

The V and J genes are TRBV5-1 and TRBJ2-2; D gene unclear. V lost 1 base to trimming and J lost 6 bases, with 10 bases between them. Germline V gene data show CDR1 as SGHRS and CDR2 as YFSETQ. This CDR3 has 14 residues. The CDR3 nucleotides are TGCGCCAGCAGCTTGAGAACAGACCCCGGGGAGCTGTTTTTT. The encoded protein is CASSLRTDPGELFF.

This clone was detected once. CDR3 nucleotide sequence: TGTGCCAGCAGCTCCCGACAGCCTAGCACAGATACGCAGTATTTT. Encoded protein: CASSSRQPSTDTQYF. This chain links TRBV13 with TRBJ2-3, with D tentatively TRBD1 (5 bases). From germline, CDR1 is PRHDT and CDR2 FYEKMQ (reference sequence). The CDR3 covers 15 residues. Trimming cost V 4 bases and J 0 bases, with 11 bases left between them.

This sequence joins TRBV9 and TRBJ2-3, with a possible D match to TRBD2 (6 bases). The CDR3 runs 16 residues. Germline V gene lookup returns CDR1 SGDLS and CDR2 YYNGEE. Trimming took off 2 bases at V and 4 bases at J, with 17 bases between the two ends. The CDR3 region is CASSVPRDSRADTQYF. The CDR3 region has the DNA TGTGCCAGCAGCGTCCCGCGGGACTCGAGAGCAGATACGCAGTATTTT.

The chain is built from TRBV30 and TRBJ2-2; D is unresolved. Trimming removed 2 bases at V and 6 bases at J, with 16 bases between. Germline V gene data show CDR1 as GTSNPN and CDR2 as SVGIG (reference sequence). This CDR3 is 15 amino acids long. Written as DNA, the CDR3 is TGTGCCTGGAGTCTACCGATCATACCTCCCGGGGAGCTGTTTTTT. This translates into CAWSLPIIPPGELFF.

This clone was seen only a few times. This chain joins TRBV6-1 and TRBJ2-2; D perhaps matches TRBD1 (5 bases). Trimming took off 2 bases at V and 6 bases at J, with 13 bases between the two ends. This CDR3 region has 15 residues. The germline CDR1 and CDR2 sequences are MNHNS and SASEGT. CDR3 DNA sequence: TGTGCCAGCAGTGAACGAGCAGGGATGGCCGGGGAGCTGTTTTTT. Translation: CASSERAGMAGELFF.

V usage is TRBV4-1 and J usage is TRBJ2-1, with 10 bases lining up with TRBD2. This CDR3 comprises 17 residues. J lost 3 bases, V lost 1 base, and 6 bases had no gene match. Germline CDR1 and CDR2: MGHRA and YSYEKL. The CDR3 loop reads CASSQGRGLALYNEQFF. The CDR3 DNA follows: TGCGCCAGCAGCCAAGGAAGGGGACTAGCGCTCTACAATGAGCAGTTCTTC.

The chain has TRBV19 and TRBJ2-7; weak D call: TRBD1 (6 bases). This CDR3 region has 13 residues. The V end lost 4 bases, the J end lost 5 bases, and 12 bases lay between the germline ends. Germline V gene sequence: CDR1 LNHDA, CDR2 SQIVND (reference sequence). CDR3 bases: TGTGCCAGTAGTAGTATCAGGGGTGACGAGCAGTACGTC. Residues: CASSSIRGDEQYV.

The chain recombines TRBV6-6 with TRBJ2-4; 7 nucleotides line up with TRBD1. V shed 8 bases and J 1 base; nucleotides not matched to a gene: 11. The CDR3 spans 16 residues. Germline-derived CDR1 and CDR2 are MNHNY and SVGAGI (reference sequence). Written as DNA, the CDR3 is TGTGCCAGCGCTGACCCCAGGGGGTCGGCCAAAAACATTCAGTACTTC. The encoded protein is CASADPRGSAKNIQYF.

This clone was picked up one time. CDR3 region: CASSLSWQEGYEQYF. CDR3 nucleotide sequence: TGTGCCAGCAGTTTATCGTGGCAGGAGGGCTACGAGCAGTACTTC. V usage is TRBV27 and J usage is TRBJ2-7, with a possible D match to TRBD2 (6 bases). The CDR3 extends over 15 amino acids. Germline assignment: CDR1 MNHEY and CDR2 SMNVEV (reference sequence). Trimming cost V 0 bases and J 3 bases, with 12 bases left between them.

This clone was found once. The chain joins TRBV15 to TRBJ1-5, with TRBD1 matching 7 bases. With V trimmed by 0 bases and J by 1 base, 6 bases remained unmatched. The length of the CDR3 is 17 residues. Germline V gene data show CDR1 as LNHNV and CDR2 as YYDKDF (reference sequence). CDR3 nucleotide sequence: TGTGCCACCAGCAGAGATTGGTCAGGGGGGAGCAATCAGCCCCAGCATTTT. Translated, it gives CATSRDWSGGSNQPQHF.

The chain links TRBV19 to TRBJ1-5; D unresolved. Trimming removed 6 bases at V and 4 bases at J, with 10 bases between. Germline CDR1 is LNHDA and CDR2 is SQIVND (reference sequence). This CDR3 spans 13 amino acids. The CDR3 DNA reads as TGTGCCAGTAGCCTGGCCCATAATCAGCCCCAGCATTTT. Translation: CASSLAHNQPQHF.

In its sample, this clone was seen once. The chain carries TRBV27 and TRBJ1-1; a weak D match, TRBD1 (5 bases). The V end was cut by 2 bases, the J end by 0 bases, with 10 bases between. The germline V gene has CDR1 MNHEY and CDR2 SMNVEV (reference sequence). This CDR3 region has 15 residues. CDR3 residues: CASSLGAAMNTEAFF. The DNA for the CDR3 is TGTGCCAGCAGTTTAGGGGCGGCAATGAACACTGAAGCTTTCTTT.

This chain joins TRBV7-8 and TRBJ2-5, with TRBD2 as a possible D gene (6 bases). CDR3 length: 14 residues. V was shortened by 5 bases and J by 5 bases, with 15 bases between the two germline ends. From germline, CDR1 is SGHVS and CDR2 FQNEAQ. The CDR3 here is CASSRTSGRETQYF. The CDR3 region has the DNA TGTGCCAGCAGCCGGACATCGGGGAGGGAGACCCAGTACTTC.

The J gene is TRBJ2-2, the V gene TRBV2; the match to TRBD2 covers 7 bases. The CDR3 loop spans 14 amino acids. Germline trimming cut 5 bases from V and 5 bases from J; bases unmatched to any gene: 5. The V gene's germline CDR1 is SNHLY and CDR2 FYNNEI. The CDR3 protein is CASSSAGETGELFF. The CDR3 coding sequence is TGTGCCAGCAGTAGCGCGGGAGAGACCGGGGAGCTGTTTTTT.

A single count supports this clone. The chain joins TRBV19 to TRBJ2-2; tentatively, D is TRBD1 (6 bases). The V gene lost 10 bases and the J gene lost 4 bases, with 10 bases spanning the gap. CDR3 length: 12 residues. CDR1 LNHDA and CDR2 SQIVND come from the germline V gene (reference sequence). The DNA of the CDR3 is TGTGCCACACTCAGGGGCACCGGGGAGCTGTTTTTT. Translation: CATLRGTGELFF.

The genes are TRBV27 and TRBJ2-3; 8 bases line up with TRBD1. V was clipped by 5 bases and J by 1 base; unmatched bases: 5. The CDR3 sequence is 15 residues long. CDR1 is MNHEY, CDR2 SMNVEV, per germline (reference sequence). The CDR3 bases are TGTGCCAGCAGTACACAGGGGGGTGGCACAGATACGCAGTATTTT. The encoded protein is CASSTQGGGTDTQYF.

The V gene is TRBV7-3, the J gene TRBJ2-1; weak D call: TRBD1 (6 bases). Germline CDR1 SGHTA, CDR2 FQGTGA. The CDR3 runs 15 residues. Trimming cost V 5 bases and J 0 bases, with 11 bases left between them. The CDR3 DNA reads as TGTGCCAGCAGCCTCCGGGACACCTCCTACAATGAGCAGTTCTTC. It encodes CASSLRDTSYNEQFF.

J is TRBJ2-1 and V is TRBV15; 12 bases are a match to TRBD2. With 3 bases clipped from V and 3 bases from J, the junction kept 3 bases outside the gene matches. The CDR3 runs 16 residues. Germline V gene data show CDR1 as LNHNV and CDR2 as YYDKDF (reference sequence). This CDR3 reads CATSRGLAGLYNEQFF. The CDR3, as DNA: TGTGCCACCAGCAGGGGACTAGCGGGCCTCTACAATGAGCAGTTCTTC.

To note about this clone: The sample has other DNA sequences that encode this CDR3 too. This chain joins TRBV5-1 and TRBJ2-1; 12 bases agree with TRBD2. Germline CDR1 and CDR2: SGHRS and YFSETQ. V dropped 4 bases and J dropped 0; count of bases not matched to a gene: 2. The CDR3 runs 16 residues. This CDR3 reads CASSPGLAGSYNEQFF. CDR3 coding DNA: TGCGCCAGCAGCCCGGGACTAGCGGGCTCCTACAATGAGCAGTTCTTC.

The chain recombines TRBV9 with TRBJ2-1; D is ambiguous. CDR1 SGDLS and CDR2 YYNGEE come from the germline V gene. The ends were cut back, 3 bases at V and 0 bases at J, with 10 bases in the middle. The CDR3 has 15 amino acids. CDR3 region: CASSAAPSSYNEQFF. CDR3 nucleotide sequence: TGTGCCAGCAGCGCCGCCCCGAGCTCCTACAATGAGCAGTTCTTC.

The chain couples TRBV6-5 to TRBJ2-1, with TRBD2 matching over 8 bases. The CDR3 contains 15 residues. The junction had 11 bases not matched to a gene; V was cut back by 5 bases and J by 8 bases. The germline gives CDR1 MNHEY, CDR2 SVGAGI. The CDR3 spells CASSAGRATIDEQFF. CDR3 in DNA: TGTGCCAGCAGTGCCGGGAGGGCCACGATCGATGAGCAGTTCTTC.

The CDR3 sequence is CASSLARDTQYF. Here the CDR3 DNA reads TGTGCCAGCAGCTTAGCTAGGGATACGCAGTATTTT. This sequence joins TRBV11-2 and TRBJ2-3; no reliable D call. Germline-derived CDR1 and CDR2 are SGHAT and FQNNGV. This CDR3 is built from 12 residues. V was shortened by 1 base and J by 6 bases, with 5 bases between the two germline ends.

Only one count was recorded for this clone. This rearrangement joins TRBV7-6 to TRBJ1-2, with TRBD1 matching over 8 bases. The length of the CDR3 is 13 residues. The trim removed 2 bases at V and 8 bases at J, leaving 4 bases unmatched. Germline V gene sequence: CDR1 SGHVS, CDR2 FNYEAQ. The CDR3 DNA is TGTGCCAGCAGCTTATTAACAGGGGGAGGCTACACCTTC. This gives the protein CASSLLTGGGYTF. The complete variable domain, with remaining parts taken from reference TRBV7-6 and TRBJ1-2, reads GAGVSQSPRYKVTKRGQDVALRCDPISGHVSLYWYRQALGQGPEFLTYFNYEAQQDKSGLPNDRFSAERPEGSISTLTIQRTEQRDSAMYRCASSLLTGGGYTFGSGTRLTVV.

The chain carries TRBV6-6 and TRBJ2-1; 13 bases agree with TRBD2. Trimming removed 5 bases from V and 7 bases from J; junction bases left unmatched: 5. Germline assignment: CDR1 MNHNY and CDR2 SVGAGI (reference sequence). This CDR3 contains 15 residues. The CDR3 sequence: CASSPPGLAGNEQFF. For the CDR3, the DNA is TGTGCCAGCAGTCCCCCGGGACTAGCGGGAAATGAGCAGTTCTTC.

The chain recombines TRBV6-8 with TRBJ2-1, with TRBD2 matching 14 bases. Per germline, CDR1 MNHGY and CDR2 SAAAGT. The CDR3 sequence is 15 residues long. V gave up 6 bases and J gave up 6 bases; unmatched junction bases: 4. CDR3 sequence (DNA): TGTGCCAGCAGCGGGACTAGCGGGGGCCTCAATGAGCAGTTCTTC. Its protein product is CASSGTSGGLNEQFF.

The chain is built from TRBV27 and TRBJ1-5, with 7 bases identical to TRBD1. With V trimmed by 6 bases and J by 3 bases, 5 bases remained unmatched. CDR1 MNHEY and CDR2 SMNVEV come from the germline V gene (reference sequence). The CDR3 consists of 14 residues. CDR3 region: CASSLDRANQPQHF. The CDR3 bases are TGTGCCAGCAGCCTAGACAGGGCCAATCAGCCCCAGCATTTT.

This chain links TRBV7-9 with TRBJ1-3; D is uncertain. CDR1 and CDR2 (germline): SEHNR, FQNEAQ (reference sequence). Trimming pared 2 bases from V and 0 bases from J, leaving 11 bases between. CDR3 size: 16 residues. For the CDR3, the DNA is TGTGCCAGCAGCTTAACGGTTCCGAGCTCTGGAAACACCATATATTTT. Its protein product is CASSLTVPSSGNTIYF.